These 25 T cell receptor beta chains were all obtained from the same sample, sequenced in a study of OX40 agonist ivuxolimab in advanced cancers. Profiling relied on immunoSEQ multiplex PCR, and the TCRdb table lists in-frame clones only, not all of them. The sample gives about 72,000 clones, roughly nine tenths of which show up once; about 0.94% is in the top ten. This sample comprised CD4+ or CD8+ T cells sorted from blood, obtained in a trial of the OX40 agonist ivuxolimab. The source of these receptors is an adult with an advanced solid tumor such as melanoma, head and neck, liver or kidney cancer.

This clone came up once. This chain connects TRBV5-6 to TRBJ1-2, with D hard to call. Germline V gene data show CDR1 as SGHDT and CDR2 as YYEEEE. CDR3 length: 14 amino acids. With 0 bases removed from V and 2 bases from J, the gap between germline ends came to 8 bases. Here the CDR3 reads CASSLAGFNYGYTF. The CDR3 DNA reads as TGTGCCAGCAGCTTGGCCGGGTTCAACTATGGCTACACCTTC.

V is TRBV9 and J is TRBJ2-5; D unclear. This CDR3 has 15 amino acids. The germline gives CDR1 SGDLS, CDR2 YYNGEE. Trimming pared 4 bases from V and 2 bases from J, leaving 15 bases between. The CDR3 DNA follows: TGTGCCAGCAGCCCCAAAAGAGGTTTTCAAGAGACCCAGTACTTC. Amino acid sequence: CASSPKRGFQETQYF.

This clone occurred a few times. The chain has TRBV7-9 and TRBJ1-2; D gene ambiguous. CDR3 length: 13 residues. Trimming removed 1 base at V and 5 bases at J, with 8 bases between. In germline, CDR1 is SEHNR, CDR2 FQNEAQ (reference sequence). The CDR3 nucleotides read TGTGCCAGCAGCTTAGACGCCGGATATGGCTACACCTTC. Translation: CASSLDAGYGYTF.

This chain links TRBV6-5 with TRBJ2-2; D not resolved. Germline V gene lookup returns CDR1 MNHEY and CDR2 SVGAGI. Trimming left V 8 bases short and J 0 bases short, with 13 bases between. CDR3 size: 15 residues. CDR3 protein: CASYTWTANTGELFF. In DNA form, the CDR3 reads TGTGCCAGCTACACTTGGACGGCGAACACCGGGGAGCTGTTTTTT.

This clone was detected once. V is TRBV5-1 and J is TRBJ2-2; 7 bases are shared with TRBD1. The CDR3 loop spans 14 amino acids. From germline, CDR1 is SGHRS and CDR2 YFSETQ. V was clipped by 5 bases and J by 7 bases; unmatched bases: 8. The CDR3 DNA reads as TGCGCCAGCAGTGAGGGGGCTCTCGTCGGGGAGCTGTTTTTT. This translates into CASSEGALVGELFF.

The J gene is TRBJ2-7, the V gene TRBV10-3; no firm D call. The V end was cut by 4 bases, the J end by 5 bases, with 9 bases between. The CDR3 sequence is 12 residues long. The germline V gene has CDR1 ENHRY and CDR2 SYGVKD. The CDR3 DNA is TGTGCCATCAGTGCCAGCACGGACGAGCAGTACTTC. Translation: CAISASTDEQYF.

The chain couples TRBV7-9 to TRBJ2-7; D might be TRBD2 (5 bases). The germline V gene has CDR1 SEHNR and CDR2 FQNEAQ (reference sequence). Trimming stripped 3 bases from V and 4 bases from J, with 10 bases between. The CDR3 is 13 residues long. CDR3 DNA: TGTGCCAGCAGCTTTGGAGGTCCTTACGAGCAGTACTTC. Its translation: CASSFGGPYEQYF.

V gene TRBV13 combines with J gene TRBJ2-7; D unresolved. Trimming took 5 bases from V and 3 from J, leaving 11 bases between them. The CDR3 is 13 residues long. Germline V gives CDR1 PRHDT, CDR2 FYEKMQ (reference sequence). The CDR3 loop reads CASSNWDHYEQYF. The CDR3 DNA reads TGTGCCAGCAGCAACTGGGATCACTACGAGCAGTACTTC.

The V call is TRBV11-2, the J call TRBJ2-3, with D maybe TRBD2 (7 bases). This CDR3 region has 15 residues. Germline CDR1 SGHAT, CDR2 FQNNGV. Trimming removed 5 bases from V and 1 base from J, with 13 bases in between. CDR3 protein: CASSPGGARTDTQYF. DNA of the CDR3: TGTGCCAGCAGCCCGGGGGGCGCCCGCACAGATACGCAGTATTTT.

V usage is TRBV4-2 and J usage is TRBJ1-2, with 9 bases matching TRBD1. Trimming cost V 3 bases and J 1 base; bases outside gene matches: 3. Germline lookup yields CDR1 LGHNA and CDR2 YNFKEQ. CDR3 size: 15 residues. The CDR3 nucleotides read TGTGCCAGCAGCCAGGACAGGGGAGGTAACTATGGCTACACCTTC. It encodes CASSQDRGGNYGYTF.

The V call is TRBV7-6, the J call TRBJ1-1; D not resolved. V lost 5 bases and J lost 1, with 23 bases in between. This CDR3 has 18 amino acids. Germline CDR1 is SGHVS and CDR2 is FNYEAQ. Here the CDR3 DNA reads TGTGCCAGCAGCCTACATCAGATTCCCCATTCCCCGAACACTGAAGCTTTCTTT. This gives the protein CASSLHQIPHSPNTEAFF.

The chain recombines TRBV5-4 with TRBJ2-3; 8 bases fit TRBD2. The CDR3 runs to 15 residues. With V trimmed by 4 bases and J by 4 bases, 8 bases remained unmatched. Germline CDR1 is SGHNT and CDR2 is YYREEE (reference sequence). The CDR3 is CASSHGSGDPDTQYF. CDR3 DNA: TGTGCCAGCAGCCATGGTAGCGGGGACCCAGATACGCAGTATTTT.

This clone was seen a single time. The chain joins TRBV4-1 to TRBJ2-5; TRBD2 matches at 7 bases. The CDR3 spans 18 residues. Looked up from germline, CDR1 is MGHRA and CDR2 is YSYEKL. Unmatched junction bases numbered 20, after V lost 3 bases and J lost 7 bases. CDR3 sequence (DNA): TGCGCCAGCAGCCAGATTCCCCCGGGACTACACCCTCAGTCGACCCAGTACTTC. This translates into CASSQIPPGLHPQSTQYF.

The chain is built from TRBV9 and TRBJ2-3; TRBD2 might be the D (6 bases). Between the trimmed V and J ends, which lost 0 bases and 4 bases, there was a span of 9 bases. The CDR3 loop spans 14 amino acids. CDR1 is SGDLS, CDR2 YYNGEE, per germline. The CDR3 DNA reads TGTGCCAGCAGCGTAGGACAGCGGGCAGATACGCAGTATTTT. Translation: CASSVGQRADTQYF.

The chain combines TRBV10-1 with TRBJ2-3; 15 bases are a match to TRBD2. The CDR3 sequence is 17 residues long. Germline CDR1 WNHNN, CDR2 SYGVQD (reference sequence). V trimming: 3 bases; J trimming: 6 bases; junction bases outside the gene matches: 7. For the CDR3, the DNA is TGCGCCAGCAGTGACGGCGGGACTAGCGGGGGGCCGGATACGCAGTATTTT. Translated: CASSDGGTSGGPDTQYF.

The chain employs TRBV5-1 and TRBJ1-1, with a tentative D call TRBD1 (6 bases). This CDR3 is built from 13 residues. CDR1 and CDR2 from the germline V gene are SGHRS and YFSETQ. The germline V and J ends were trimmed by 0 bases and 7 bases, with 10 bases remaining between them. The DNA for the CDR3 is TGCGCCAGCAGCTTGGGGCGGGACAATGAAGCTTTCTTT. Residues: CASSLGRDNEAFF.

The genes are TRBV29-1 and TRBJ2-7; D is unclear. Trimming shortened V by 7 bases and J by 3 bases, and 19 bases separated the two germline ends. The germline V gene encodes CDR1 SQVTM and CDR2 ANQGSEA. The CDR3 has 14 residues. The CDR3 reads CSAVERGRNYEQYF. For the CDR3, the DNA is TGCAGCGCAGTAGAGCGTGGCAGAAACTACGAGCAGTACTTC.

This clone was seen a single time. V usage is TRBV2 and J usage is TRBJ2-1; 12 bases map to TRBD2. The CDR3 has 15 residues. With V trimmed by 4 bases and J by 5 bases, 3 bases remained unmatched. CDR1 is SNHLY, CDR2 FYNNEI, per germline. For the CDR3, the DNA is TGTGCCAGCAGTGCTAGCGGGAGGGCCGACAATGAGCAGTTCTTC. It encodes CASSASGRADNEQFF.

Note on this clone: This sample includes further DNA sequences coding for the same CDR3. The chain couples TRBV14 to TRBJ2-7; D uncertain. This CDR3 spans 12 amino acids. Per germline, CDR1 SGHDN and CDR2 FVKESK. V lost 1 base and J lost 1, with 2 bases in between. For the CDR3, the DNA is TGTGCCAGCAGCCAAGGATCCTACGAGCAGTACTTC. This encodes CASSQGSYEQYF.

V gene TRBV13 combines with J gene TRBJ1-1, with D possibly matching TRBD1 (5 bases). Trimming shortened V by 0 bases and J by 4 bases, and 6 bases separated the two germline ends. The CDR3 covers 13 residues. The V gene's germline CDR1 is PRHDT and CDR2 FYEKMQ (reference sequence). The chain's CDR3 is CASSLGRATEAFF. The CDR3 DNA follows: TGTGCCAGCAGCTTAGGCAGGGCCACTGAAGCTTTCTTT.

The chain carries TRBV18 and TRBJ2-1; tentative D call: TRBD1 (5 bases). The CDR3 is 14 residues long. Looked up from germline, CDR1 is KGHSH and CDR2 is LQKENI. V was trimmed by 5 bases and J by 7 bases, leaving 15 bases between them. CDR3 sequence (DNA): TGTGCCAGCTCAGGGGTCAGGGATCGGAATGAGCAGTTCTTC. Translating gives CASSGVRDRNEQFF.

This clone was counted between two and nine times. The chain is built from TRBV5-4 and TRBJ2-3, with D possibly being TRBD1 (5 bases). Trimming took 4 bases from V and 0 from J, leaving 12 bases between them. The CDR3 is made up of 15 amino acids. Germline CDR1 SGHNT, CDR2 YYREEE (reference sequence). The CDR3: CASSTGFLSTDTQYF. CDR3 coding DNA: TGTGCCAGCAGCACAGGCTTCCTTAGCACAGATACGCAGTATTTT.

This rearrangement joins TRBV5-1 to TRBJ1-1, with 8 nucleotides matching TRBD1. Trimming cost V 4 bases and J 4 bases; bases outside gene matches: 6. The CDR3 sequence is 14 residues long. CDR1 SGHRS and CDR2 YFSETQ come from the germline V gene. CDR3 nucleotide sequence: TGCGCCAGCAGCACGACAGGGGTAACCACTGAAGCTTTCTTT. Its translation is CASSTTGVTTEAFF.

This clone has more than one count but fewer than ten. The chain combines TRBV5-1 with TRBJ2-5; 8 nucleotides line up with TRBD1. Germline V gene sequence: CDR1 SGHRS, CDR2 YFSETQ. The CDR3 runs 18 residues. V shed 0 bases and J 1 base; nucleotides not matched to a gene: 11. The CDR3 bases are TGCGCCAGCAGCTTGGTACCAGGGCAGGGGGCCTTCCAAGAGACCCAGTACTTC. This gives the protein CASSLVPGQGAFQETQYF.

V and J are TRBV19 and TRBJ2-1; TRBD1 agrees at 7 bases. Germline CDR1 reads LNHDA; CDR2 reads SQIVND (reference sequence). The CDR3 consists of 15 residues. The ends lost 2 bases at V and 1 base at J; junction bases unmatched: 2. In nucleotides, the CDR3 is TGTGCCAGTAGTATATGGGACAGTTCCTACAATGAGCAGTTCTTC. This sequence encodes CASSIWDSSYNEQFF.